This T cell receptor beta chain was obtained from a study of blood T cell repertoires in COVID-19. As for the study in general: COVID-19 samples, acute and convalescent, were from the United States, Italy and Spain.

This clone was seen a single time. Within 2 weeks before study entry, exposed participants met a COVID-19 case. The table came from immunoSEQ multiplex PCR; TCRdb's copy has only in-frame clones and leaves some out. The table shows some 190,000 clones, with over 70% occurring only once. With 4 bases removed from V and 0 bases from J, the gap between germline ends came to 9 bases. Germline V lookup: CDR1 SGHTA, CDR2 FQGTGA. The CDR3 spans 14 residues. Specimen: PBMCs or T cells enriched from blood (not recorded which). The genes are TRBV7-3 and TRBJ1-2, with D perhaps matching TRBD1 (6 bases). The receptor's source is a man in his fifties or sixties who had been exposed to COVID-19. CDR3 DNA: TGTGCCAGCAGCTCAGGACAGTCTAACTATGGCTACACCTTC. This sequence encodes CASSSGQSNYGYTF. The full variable domain, its missing parts supplied by reference TRBV7-3 and TRBJ1-2, is GAGVSQTPSNKVTEKGKYVELRCDPISGHTALYWYRQSLGQGPEFLIYFQGTGAADDSGLPNDRFFAVRPEGSVSTLKIQRTERGDSAVYLCASSSGQSNYGYTFGSGTRLTVV.